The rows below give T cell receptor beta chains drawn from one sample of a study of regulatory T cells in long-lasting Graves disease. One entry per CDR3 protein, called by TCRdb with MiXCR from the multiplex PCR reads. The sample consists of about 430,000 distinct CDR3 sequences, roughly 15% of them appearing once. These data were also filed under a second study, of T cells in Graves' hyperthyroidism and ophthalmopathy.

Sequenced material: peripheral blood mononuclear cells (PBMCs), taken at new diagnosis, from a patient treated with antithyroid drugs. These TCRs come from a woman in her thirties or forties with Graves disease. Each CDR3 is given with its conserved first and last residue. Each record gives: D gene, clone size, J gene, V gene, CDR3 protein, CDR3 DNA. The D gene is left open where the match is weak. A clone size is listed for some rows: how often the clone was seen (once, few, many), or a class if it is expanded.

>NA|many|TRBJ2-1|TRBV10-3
CAISEVVGLGNEQFF
TGTGCCATCAGTGAGGTGGTCGGGCTGGGCAATGAGCAGTTCTTC
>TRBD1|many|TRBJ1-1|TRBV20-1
CSADQGASEAFF
TGCAGTGCCGACCAGGGGGCATCGGAAGCTTTCTTT
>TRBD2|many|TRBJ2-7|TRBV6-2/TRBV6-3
CASSALREGLRDTNF
TGTGCCAGCAGTGCCTTGCGGGAGGGCCTACGCGATACGAACTTC
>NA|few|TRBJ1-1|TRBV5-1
CASSLVTGRNTEAFF
TGCGCCAGCAGCTTGGTAACAGGGAGGAACACTGAAGCTTTCTTT
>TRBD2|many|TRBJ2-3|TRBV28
CASSLLAEGTDTQYF
TGTGCCAGCAGTTTGCTAGCGGAGGGCACAGATACGCAGTATTTT
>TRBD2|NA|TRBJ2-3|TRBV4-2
CASSQDHPVAGGADTQYF
TGTGCCAGCAGCCAAGATCATCCGGTAGCGGGGGGTGCAGATACGCAGTATTTT
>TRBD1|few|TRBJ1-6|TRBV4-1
CASSQSPGGSPLHF
TGCGCCAGCAGCCAATCGCCAGGGGGTTCACCCCTCCACTTT
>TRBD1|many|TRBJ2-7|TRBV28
CASSFTGGALEQYF
TGTGCCAGCAGTTTCACAGGGGGAGCGCTTGAACAGTACTTC
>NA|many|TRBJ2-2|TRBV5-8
CASSPGVADTGELFF
TGTGCCAGCAGCCCGGGAGTTGCGGACACCGGGGAGCTGTTTTTT
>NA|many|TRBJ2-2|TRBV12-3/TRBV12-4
CASSLGVGELFF
TGTGCCAGCAGCTTGGGGGTCGGGGAGCTGTTTTTT
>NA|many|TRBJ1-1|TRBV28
CASKYPGATEAFF
TGTGCCAGCAAGTACCCAGGGGCAACTGAAGCTTTCTTT
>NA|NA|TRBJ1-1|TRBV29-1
CSARDSSEAFF
TGCAGCGCCCGAGACAGCTCTGAAGCTTTCTTT
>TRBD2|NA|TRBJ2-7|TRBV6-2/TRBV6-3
CASSSSGRSYEQYF
TGTGCCAGCAGTTCTAGCGGGAGGTCTTACGAGCAGTACTTC
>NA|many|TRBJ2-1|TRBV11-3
CASSLGRGSYNEQFF
TGTGCCAGCAGTTTAGGCAGGGGTTCCTACAATGAGCAGTTCTTC
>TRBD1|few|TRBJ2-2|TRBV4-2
CASSAPGQGTGELFF
TGTGCCAGCAGCGCTCCGGGACAGGGCACCGGGGAGCTGTTTTTT
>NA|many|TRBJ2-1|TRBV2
CASRLPDSSYNEQFF
TGTGCCAGCAGATTGCCGGATAGCTCCTACAATGAGCAGTTCTTC
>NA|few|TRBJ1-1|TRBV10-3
CAGSTGGFEAFF
TGTGCCGGATCGACTGGGGGGTTTGAAGCTTTCTTT
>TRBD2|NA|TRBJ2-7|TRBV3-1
CASSRRLAGRERGEQYF
TGTGCCAGCAGCCGTCGGCTAGCGGGGCGAGAAAGGGGGGAGCAGTACTTC
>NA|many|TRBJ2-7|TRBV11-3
CASSPPANYEQYF
TGTGCCAGCAGCCCTCCCGCAAACTACGAGCAGTACTTC
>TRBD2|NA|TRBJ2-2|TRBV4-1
CASSQVAGGTGELFF
TGCGCCAGCAGCCAAGTTGCGGGAGGAACCGGGGAGCTGTTTTTT
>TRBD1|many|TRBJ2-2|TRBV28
CASSSLRIDRGNTGELFF
TGTGCCAGCAGCTCTCTACGTATAGACAGGGGGAACACCGGGGAGCTGTTTTTT
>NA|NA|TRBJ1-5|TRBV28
CASSLPIPGYSNQPQHF
TGTGCCAGCAGTTTACCCATTCCGGGTTATAGCAATCAGCCCCAGCATTTT
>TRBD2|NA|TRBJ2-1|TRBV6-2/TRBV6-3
CASRLAGGPFGEQFF
TGTGCCAGCAGACTAGCGGGAGGACCCTTCGGTGAGCAGTTCTTC
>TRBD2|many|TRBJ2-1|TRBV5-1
CASSLGSGSSNEQFF
TGCGCCAGCAGCTTGGGCAGCGGGAGTAGTAATGAGCAGTTCTTC
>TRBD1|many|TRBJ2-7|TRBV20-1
CSARQGVAYEQYF
TGCAGTGCTAGGCAGGGGGTAGCCTACGAGCAGTACTTC
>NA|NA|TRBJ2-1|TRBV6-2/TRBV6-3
CASSEDQIRYNEQFF
TGTGCCAGCAGTGAAGATCAGATCCGATACAATGAGCAGTTCTTC
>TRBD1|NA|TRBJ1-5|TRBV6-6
CASSYSLGQGPDQPQHF
TGTGCCAGCAGTTACTCGTTGGGACAGGGTCCGGATCAGCCCCAGCATTTT
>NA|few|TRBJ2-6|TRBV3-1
CASSQWTGGSGANVLTF
TGTGCCAGCAGCCAATGGACCGGGGGCTCTGGGGCCAACGTCCTGACTTTC
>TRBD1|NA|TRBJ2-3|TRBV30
CAWSRDRATDTQYF
TGTGCCTGGAGCCGGGACAGGGCCACAGATACGCAGTATTTT
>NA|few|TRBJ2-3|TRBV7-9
CASSLLQNRGRTDTQYF
TGTGCCAGCAGCTTACTCCAGAACCGGGGTCGAACAGATACGCAGTATTTT
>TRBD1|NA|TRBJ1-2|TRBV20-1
CSASGGQLYRYTF
TGCAGTGCTAGCGGGGGACAGCTCTATCGCTACACCTTC
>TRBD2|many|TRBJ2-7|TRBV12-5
CASGLVLGGTTHPVEQYF
TGTGCTAGTGGTTTGGTACTTGGAGGGACTACACATCCCGTCGAGCAGTACTTC
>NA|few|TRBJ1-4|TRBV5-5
CASSPVGATNEKLFF
TGTGCCAGCAGCCCGGTGGGAGCAACTAATGAAAAACTGTTTTTT
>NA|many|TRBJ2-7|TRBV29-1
CSVSTRMLYEQYF
TGCAGCGTCTCTACAAGGATGCTCTACGAGCAGTACTTC
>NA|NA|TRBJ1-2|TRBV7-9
CASSLEAGYNYGYTF
TGTGCCAGCAGCTTAGAGGCAGGGTATAACTATGGCTACACCTTC
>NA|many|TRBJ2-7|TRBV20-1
CSAIHRVWGKQYF
TGCAGTGCTATTCATCGGGTGTGGGGTAAGCAGTACTTC
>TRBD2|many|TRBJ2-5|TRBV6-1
CASRRSSGRGETQYF
TGTGCCAGCAGGAGGAGTAGCGGGAGAGGAGAGACCCAGTACTTC
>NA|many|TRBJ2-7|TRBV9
CASSVAPSFSHEQYF
TGTGCCAGCAGCGTGGCACCCAGTTTTTCCCACGAGCAGTACTTC
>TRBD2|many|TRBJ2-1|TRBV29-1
CSVVLGLAAYNEQFF
TGCAGCGTTGTTCTAGGACTAGCGGCATACAATGAGCAGTTCTTC
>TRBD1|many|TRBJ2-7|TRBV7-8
CASSQSRTGESYEQYF
TGTGCCAGCAGCCAGTCCCGTACAGGGGAATCCTACGAGCAGTACTTC
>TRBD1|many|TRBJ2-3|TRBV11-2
CASSLGEQGANTQYF
TGTGCCAGCAGCTTAGGAGAACAGGGGGCAAATACGCAGTATTTT
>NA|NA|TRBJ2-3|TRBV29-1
CSFFGGVLTDTQYF
TGCAGCTTCTTTGGCGGAGTTCTCACAGATACGCAGTATTTT
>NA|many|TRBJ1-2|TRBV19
CASSMVWGQRRDYGYTF
TGTGCCAGTAGTATGGTTTGGGGGCAAAGAAGGGACTATGGCTACACCTTC
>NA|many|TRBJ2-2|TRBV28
CASSFGNGELFF
NA
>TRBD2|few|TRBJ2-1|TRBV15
CATRNFPNQGTSGRNNEQFF
TGTGCCACCAGGAACTTCCCTAATCAGGGTACTAGCGGGAGAAACAATGAGCAGTTCTTC
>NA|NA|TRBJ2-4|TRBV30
CAWSIQRQTSNLAKNIQYF
TGTGCCTGGAGTATCCAGAGGCAAACTAGCAATCTAGCCAAAAACATTCAGTACTTC
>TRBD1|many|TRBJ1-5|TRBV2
CASRGQGLDQPQHF
TGTGCCAGTAGAGGACAGGGGTTAGATCAGCCCCAGCATTTT
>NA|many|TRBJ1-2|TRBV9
CASGTPSYGYTF
TGTGCCAGCGGAACCCCCAGCTATGGCTACACCTTC
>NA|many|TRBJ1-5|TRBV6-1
CASSEAAGIRNQPQHF
TGTGCCAGCAGTGAAGCTGCTGGGATTCGAAATCAGCCCCAGCATTTT
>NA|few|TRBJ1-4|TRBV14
CASSQRGETNEKLFF
TGTGCCAGCAGCCAACGGGGCGAAACTAATGAAAAACTGTTTTTT
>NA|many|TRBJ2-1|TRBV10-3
CAIAQDPEGNEQFF
TGTGCCATTGCCCAAGACCCGGAGGGCAATGAGCAGTTCTTC
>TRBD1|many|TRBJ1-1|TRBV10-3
CAIGQGGTEAFF
TGTGCCATCGGACAGGGGGGCACTGAAGCTTTCTTT